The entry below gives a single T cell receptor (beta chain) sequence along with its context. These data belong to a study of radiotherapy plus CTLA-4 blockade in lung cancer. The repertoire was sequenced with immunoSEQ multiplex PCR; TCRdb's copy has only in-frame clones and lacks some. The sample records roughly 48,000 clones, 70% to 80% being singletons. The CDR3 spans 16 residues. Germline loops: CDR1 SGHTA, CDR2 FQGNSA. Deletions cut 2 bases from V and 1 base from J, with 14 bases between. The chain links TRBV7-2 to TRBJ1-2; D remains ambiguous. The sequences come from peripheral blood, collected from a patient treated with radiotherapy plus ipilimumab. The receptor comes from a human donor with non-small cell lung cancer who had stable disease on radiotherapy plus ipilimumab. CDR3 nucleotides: TGTGCCAGCAGCTTAAATCGTCTGGGCGGTAACTATGGCTACACCTTC. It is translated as CASSLNRLGGNYGYTF.